This TCR beta chain was obtained from a study of blood T cell repertoires in COVID-19. Study summary: Researchers got acute and convalescent COVID-19 samples from the United States, Italy and Spain. In each case, the material was cDNA or gDNA derived from T cells, B-cell-depleted T cells, or PBMCs.

In the original processing: Estimated nucleated cell counts came from reference gene primer amplification. Clones were read by immunoSEQ multiplex PCR, and TCRdb kept only the in-frame ones, dropping some. From that table come the V and J calls and clone size; the DNA was used to work out D and trimming. The sample lists fewer than 250,000 clones, 75% to 85% occurring once. The germline gives CDR1 SGDLS, CDR2 YYNGEE. This CDR3 region has 14 residues. V lost 2 bases to trimming and J lost 0 bases, with 5 bases between them. The sequencing input was peripheral blood. The clonotype comes from a human donor in a cohort sampled during active COVID-19. This rearrangement joins TRBV9 to TRBJ2-2; D remains ambiguous. CDR3 loop: CASSVLANTGELFF. Written as DNA, the CDR3 is TGTGCCAGCAGCGTTCTAGCGAACACCGGGGAGCTGTTTTTT.